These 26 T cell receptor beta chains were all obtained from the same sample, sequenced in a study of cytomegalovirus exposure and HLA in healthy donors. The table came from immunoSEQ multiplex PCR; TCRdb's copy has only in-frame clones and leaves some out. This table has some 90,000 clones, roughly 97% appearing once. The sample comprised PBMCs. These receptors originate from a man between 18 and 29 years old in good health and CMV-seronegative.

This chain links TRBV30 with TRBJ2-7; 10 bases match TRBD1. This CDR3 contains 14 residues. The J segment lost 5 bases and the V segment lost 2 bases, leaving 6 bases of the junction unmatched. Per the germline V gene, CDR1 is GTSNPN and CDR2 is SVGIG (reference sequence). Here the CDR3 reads CAWSRQGALHEQYF. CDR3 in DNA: TGTGCCTGGAGTCGACAGGGGGCATTGCACGAGCAGTACTTC.

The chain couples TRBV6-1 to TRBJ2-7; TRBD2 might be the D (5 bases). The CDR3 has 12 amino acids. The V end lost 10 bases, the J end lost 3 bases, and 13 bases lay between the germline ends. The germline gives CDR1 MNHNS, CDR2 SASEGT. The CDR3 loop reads CATKRRDYEQYV. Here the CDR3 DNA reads TGTGCCACCAAACGACGGGACTACGAGCAGTACGTC.

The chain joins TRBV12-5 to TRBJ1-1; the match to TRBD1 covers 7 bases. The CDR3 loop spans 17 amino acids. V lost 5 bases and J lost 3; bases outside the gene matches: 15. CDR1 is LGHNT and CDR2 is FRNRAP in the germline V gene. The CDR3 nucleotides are TGTGCTAGTGGTCGCAAAGGTGAGGGGGCCTCGGACACTGAAGCTTTCTTT. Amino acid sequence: CASGRKGEGASDTEAFF.

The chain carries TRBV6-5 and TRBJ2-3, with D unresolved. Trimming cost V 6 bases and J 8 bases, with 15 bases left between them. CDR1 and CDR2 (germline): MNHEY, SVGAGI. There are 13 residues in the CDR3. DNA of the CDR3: TGTGCCAGCAGCCCCTCAAGCGCTGGTACGCAGTATTTT. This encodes CASSPSSAGTQYF.

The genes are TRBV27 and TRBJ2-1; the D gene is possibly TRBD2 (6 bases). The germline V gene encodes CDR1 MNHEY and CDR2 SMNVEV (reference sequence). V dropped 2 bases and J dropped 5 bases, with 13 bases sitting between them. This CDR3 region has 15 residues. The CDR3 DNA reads TGTGCCAGCAGTTTAGACGGGAGCCCCCACAATGAGCAGTTCTTC. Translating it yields CASSLDGSPHNEQFF.

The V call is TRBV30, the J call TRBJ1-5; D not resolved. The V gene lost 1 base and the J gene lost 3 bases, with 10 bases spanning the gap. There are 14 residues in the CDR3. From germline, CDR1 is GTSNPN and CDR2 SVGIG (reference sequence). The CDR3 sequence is CAWSERSNNQPQHF. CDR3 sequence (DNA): TGTGCCTGGAGTGAGCGGTCGAACAATCAGCCCCAGCATTTT.

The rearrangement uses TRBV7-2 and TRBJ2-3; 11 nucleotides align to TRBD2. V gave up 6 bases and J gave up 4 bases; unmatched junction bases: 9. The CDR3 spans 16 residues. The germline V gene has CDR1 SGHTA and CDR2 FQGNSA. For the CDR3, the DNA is TGTGCCAGCAGGCGGGCTAGCGGGAGGACCGCAGATACGCAGTATTTT. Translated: CASRRASGRTADTQYF.

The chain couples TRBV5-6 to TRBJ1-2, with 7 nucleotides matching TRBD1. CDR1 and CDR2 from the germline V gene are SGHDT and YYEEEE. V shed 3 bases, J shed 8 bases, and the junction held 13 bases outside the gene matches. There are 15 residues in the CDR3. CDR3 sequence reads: CASSWGPRGTAGYTF. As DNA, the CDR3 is TGTGCCAGCAGCTGGGGGCCCAGGGGGACGGCCGGCTACACCTTC. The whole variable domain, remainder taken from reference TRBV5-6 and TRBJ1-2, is DAGVTQSPTHLIKTRGQQVTLRCSPKSGHDTVSWYQQALGQGPQFIFQYYEEEERQRGNFPDRFSGHQFPNYSSELNVNALLLGDSALYLCASSWGPRGTAGYTFGSGTRLTVV.

The CDR3 DNA reads as TGTGCCAGCAGTGATTCCGGGACAGAAAAAAATGAGCAGTTCTTC. Its protein product is CASSDSGTEKNEQFF. The chain joins TRBV6-4 to TRBJ2-1; 7 nucleotides line up with TRBD1. Per the germline V gene, CDR1 is MRHNA and CDR2 is SNTAGT. Trimming removed 3 bases from V and 7 bases from J; junction bases left unmatched: 9. This CDR3 region has 15 residues.

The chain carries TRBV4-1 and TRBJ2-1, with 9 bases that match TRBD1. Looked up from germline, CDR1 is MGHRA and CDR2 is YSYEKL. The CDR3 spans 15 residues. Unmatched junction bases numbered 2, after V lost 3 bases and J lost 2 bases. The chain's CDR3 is CASSQWDRAYNEQFF. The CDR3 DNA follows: TGCGCCAGCAGCCAGTGGGACAGGGCCTACAATGAGCAGTTCTTC.

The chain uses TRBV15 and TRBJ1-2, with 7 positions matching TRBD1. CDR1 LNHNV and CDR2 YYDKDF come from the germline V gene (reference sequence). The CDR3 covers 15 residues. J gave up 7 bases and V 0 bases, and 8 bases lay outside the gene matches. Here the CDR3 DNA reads TGTGCCACCAGCAGAGAAATTGTCACAGGGGTTGGCTACACCTTC. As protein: CATSREIVTGVGYTF.

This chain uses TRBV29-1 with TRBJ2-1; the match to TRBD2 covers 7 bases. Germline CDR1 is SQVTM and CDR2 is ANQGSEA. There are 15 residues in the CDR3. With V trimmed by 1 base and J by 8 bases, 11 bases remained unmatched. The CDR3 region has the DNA TGCAGCGTTGAAGGGTGGGAGGGCGGTCGGGATGAGCAGTTCTTC. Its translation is CSVEGWEGGRDEQFF.

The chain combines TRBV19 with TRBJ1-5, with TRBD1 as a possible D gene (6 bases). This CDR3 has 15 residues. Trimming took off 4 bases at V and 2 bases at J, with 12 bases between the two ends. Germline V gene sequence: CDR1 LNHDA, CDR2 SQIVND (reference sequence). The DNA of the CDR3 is TGTGCCAGTAGTACTGGGAGACAGGGCAATCAGCCCCAGCATTTT. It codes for CASSTGRQGNQPQHF.

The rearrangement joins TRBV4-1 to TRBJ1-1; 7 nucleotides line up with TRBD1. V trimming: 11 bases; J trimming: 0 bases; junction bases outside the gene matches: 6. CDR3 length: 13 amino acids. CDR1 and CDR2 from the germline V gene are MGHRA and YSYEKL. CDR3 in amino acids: CAGGDSLNTEAFF. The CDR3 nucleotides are TGCGCCGGTGGGGACAGCCTGAACACTGAAGCTTTCTTT.

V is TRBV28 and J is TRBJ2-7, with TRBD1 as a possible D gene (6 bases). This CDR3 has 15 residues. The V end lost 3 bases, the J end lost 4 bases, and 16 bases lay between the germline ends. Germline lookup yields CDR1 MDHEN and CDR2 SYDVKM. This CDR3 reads CASSFRAGAKYEQYF. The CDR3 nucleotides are TGTGCCAGCAGTTTCCGTGCAGGGGCGAAATACGAGCAGTACTTC.

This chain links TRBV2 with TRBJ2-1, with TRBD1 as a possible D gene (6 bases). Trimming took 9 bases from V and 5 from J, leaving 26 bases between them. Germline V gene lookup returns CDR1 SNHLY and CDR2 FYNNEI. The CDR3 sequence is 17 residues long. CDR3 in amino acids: CARYPSAPGQTNNEQFF. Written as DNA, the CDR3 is TGTGCCAGATACCCCAGCGCCCCAGGACAGACGAACAATGAGCAGTTCTTC.

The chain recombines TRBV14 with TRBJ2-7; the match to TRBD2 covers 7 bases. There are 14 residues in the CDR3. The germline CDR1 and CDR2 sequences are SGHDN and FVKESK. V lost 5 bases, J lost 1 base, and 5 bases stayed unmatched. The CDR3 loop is CASSSGGGSYEQYF. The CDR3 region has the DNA TGTGCCAGCAGCTCGGGGGGAGGGTCCTACGAGCAGTACTTC. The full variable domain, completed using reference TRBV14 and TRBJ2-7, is EAGVTQFPSHSVIEKGQTVTLRCDPISGHDNLYWYRRVMGKEIKFLLHFVKESKQDESGMPNNRFLAERTGGTYSTLKVQPAELEDSGVYFCASSSGGGSYEQYFGPGTRLTVT.

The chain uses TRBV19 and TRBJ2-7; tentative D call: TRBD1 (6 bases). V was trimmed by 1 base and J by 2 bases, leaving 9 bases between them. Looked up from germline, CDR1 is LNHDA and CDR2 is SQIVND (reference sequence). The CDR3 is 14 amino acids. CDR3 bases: TGTGCCAGTAGTATAGTCGGACAGACCTACGAGCAGTACTTC. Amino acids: CASSIVGQTYEQYF. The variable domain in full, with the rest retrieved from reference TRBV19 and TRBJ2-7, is DGGITQSPKYLFRKEGQNVTLSCEQNLNHDAMYWYRQDPGQGLRLIYYSQIVNDFQKGDIAEGYSVSREKKESFPLTVTSAQKNPTAFYLCASSIVGQTYEQYFGPGTRLTVT.

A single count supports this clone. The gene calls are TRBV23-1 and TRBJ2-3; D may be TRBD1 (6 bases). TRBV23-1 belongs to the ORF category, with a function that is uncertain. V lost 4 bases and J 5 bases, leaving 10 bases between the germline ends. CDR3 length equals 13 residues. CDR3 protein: CASSLTTGDTQYF. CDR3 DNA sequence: TGCGCCAGCAGTCTGACGACAGGAGATACGCAGTATTTT.

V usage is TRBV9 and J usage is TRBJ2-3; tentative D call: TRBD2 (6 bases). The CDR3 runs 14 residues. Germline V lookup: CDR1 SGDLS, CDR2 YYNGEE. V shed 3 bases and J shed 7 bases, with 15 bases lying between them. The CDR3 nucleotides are TGTGCCAGCAGCGGAGGGACGGCGGGGTATACGCAGTATTTT. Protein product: CASSGGTAGYTQYF.

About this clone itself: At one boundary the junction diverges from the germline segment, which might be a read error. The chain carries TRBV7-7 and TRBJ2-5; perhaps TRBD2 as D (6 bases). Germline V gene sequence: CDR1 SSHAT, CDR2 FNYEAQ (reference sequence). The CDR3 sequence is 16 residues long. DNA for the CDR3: TGTGCTAGCAGCTTAGTAACGGGAGAGTACCAAGAGACCCAGTACTTC. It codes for CASSLVTGEYQETQYF. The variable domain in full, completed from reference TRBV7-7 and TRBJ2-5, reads GAGVSQSPRYKVTKRGQDVTLRCDPISSHATLYWYQQALGQGPEFLTYFNYEAQPDKSGLPSDRFSAERPEGSISTLTIQRTEQRDSAMYRCASSLVTGEYQETQYFGPGTRLLVL.

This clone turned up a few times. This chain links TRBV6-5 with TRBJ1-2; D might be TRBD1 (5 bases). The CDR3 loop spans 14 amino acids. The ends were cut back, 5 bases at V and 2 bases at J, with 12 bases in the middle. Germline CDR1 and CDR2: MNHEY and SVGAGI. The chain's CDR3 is CASSDGGINYGYTF. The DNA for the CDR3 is TGTGCCAGCAGTGACGGGGGGATCAACTATGGCTACACCTTC.

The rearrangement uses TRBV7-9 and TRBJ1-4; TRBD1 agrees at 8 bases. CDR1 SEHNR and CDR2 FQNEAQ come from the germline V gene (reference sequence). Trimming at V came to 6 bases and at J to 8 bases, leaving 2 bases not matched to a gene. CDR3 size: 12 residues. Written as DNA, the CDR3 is TGTGCCAGCAGGCAGGGGGCGGAAAAACTGTTTTTT. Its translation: CASRQGAEKLFF.

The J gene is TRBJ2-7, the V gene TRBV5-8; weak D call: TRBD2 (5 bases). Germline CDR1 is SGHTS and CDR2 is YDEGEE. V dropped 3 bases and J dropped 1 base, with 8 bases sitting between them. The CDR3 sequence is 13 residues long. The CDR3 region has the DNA TGTGCCAGCAGCTACCGGGGATCCTACGAGCAGTACTTC. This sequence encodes CASSYRGSYEQYF.

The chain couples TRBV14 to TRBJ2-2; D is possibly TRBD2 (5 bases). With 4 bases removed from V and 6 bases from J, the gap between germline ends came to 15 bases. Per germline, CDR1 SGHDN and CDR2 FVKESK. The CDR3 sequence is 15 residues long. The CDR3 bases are TGTGCCAGCAGCCGAGTGGGAGATGACCCCGGGGAGCTGTTTTTT. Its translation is CASSRVGDDPGELFF.

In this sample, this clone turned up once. CDR3 sequence: CASSRQGTTYEQYF. The CDR3 DNA reads as TGCGCCAGCAGCCGACAGGGAACGACCTACGAGCAGTACTTC. The chain carries TRBV10-2 and TRBJ2-7; 7 bases align to TRBD1. Germline V gene lookup returns CDR1 WSHSY and CDR2 SAAADI. The CDR3 length is 14 residues. Trimming removed 6 bases from V and 2 bases from J; junction bases left unmatched: 7.